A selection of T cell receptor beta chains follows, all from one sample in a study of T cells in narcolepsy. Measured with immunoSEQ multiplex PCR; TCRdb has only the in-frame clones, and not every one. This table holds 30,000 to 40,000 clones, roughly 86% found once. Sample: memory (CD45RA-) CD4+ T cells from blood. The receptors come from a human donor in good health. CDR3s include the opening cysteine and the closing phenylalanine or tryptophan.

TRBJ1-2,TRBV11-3,CASSHRAAGGYTF
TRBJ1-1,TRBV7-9,CASSSAPRGTEAFF
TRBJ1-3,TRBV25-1,CASGADLLSGNTIYF
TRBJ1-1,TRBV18,CASSTGTNTEAFF
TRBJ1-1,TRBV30,CAWRSLPNTDAFF
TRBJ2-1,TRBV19,CAASGPIDNEQFF
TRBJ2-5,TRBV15,CATSRDRVSETQYF
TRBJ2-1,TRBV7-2,CASSLGVGPYNEQFF
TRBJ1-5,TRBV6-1,CASSQHREEPQHF
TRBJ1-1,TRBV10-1,CASSYLRDRGLTEAFF
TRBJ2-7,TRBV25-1,CASSEYGTNGHEQYF
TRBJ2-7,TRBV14,CASSQDLASGRGGYYEQYF